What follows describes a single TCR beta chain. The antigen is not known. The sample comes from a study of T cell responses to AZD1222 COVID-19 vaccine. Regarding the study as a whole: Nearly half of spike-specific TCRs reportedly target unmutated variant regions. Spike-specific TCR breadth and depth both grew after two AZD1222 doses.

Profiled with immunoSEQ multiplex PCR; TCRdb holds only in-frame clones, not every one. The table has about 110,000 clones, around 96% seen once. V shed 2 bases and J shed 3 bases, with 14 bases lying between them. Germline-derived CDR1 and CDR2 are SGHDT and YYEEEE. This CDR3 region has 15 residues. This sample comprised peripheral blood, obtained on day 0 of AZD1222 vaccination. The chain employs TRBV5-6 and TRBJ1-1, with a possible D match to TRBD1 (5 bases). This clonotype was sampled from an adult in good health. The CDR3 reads CASSFSGTADTEAFF. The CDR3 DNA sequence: TGTGCCAGCAGCTTCTCCGGGACGGCCGACACTGAAGCTTTCTTT.